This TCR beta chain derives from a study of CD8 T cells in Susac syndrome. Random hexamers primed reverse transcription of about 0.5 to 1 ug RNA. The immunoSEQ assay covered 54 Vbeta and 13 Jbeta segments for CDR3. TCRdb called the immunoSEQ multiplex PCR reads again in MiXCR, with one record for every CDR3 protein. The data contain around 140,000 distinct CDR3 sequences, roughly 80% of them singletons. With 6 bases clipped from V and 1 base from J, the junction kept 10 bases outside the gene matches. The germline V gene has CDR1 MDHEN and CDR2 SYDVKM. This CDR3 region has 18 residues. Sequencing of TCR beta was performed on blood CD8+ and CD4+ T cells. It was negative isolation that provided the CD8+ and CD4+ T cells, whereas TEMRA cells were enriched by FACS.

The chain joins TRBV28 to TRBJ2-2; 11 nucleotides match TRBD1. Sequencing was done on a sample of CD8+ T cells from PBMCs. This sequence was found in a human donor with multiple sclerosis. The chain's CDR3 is CASSPRTGGPRNTGELFF. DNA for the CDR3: TGTGCCAGCAGCCCTCGGACAGGGGGCCCGAGGAACACCGGGGAGCTGTTTTTT.